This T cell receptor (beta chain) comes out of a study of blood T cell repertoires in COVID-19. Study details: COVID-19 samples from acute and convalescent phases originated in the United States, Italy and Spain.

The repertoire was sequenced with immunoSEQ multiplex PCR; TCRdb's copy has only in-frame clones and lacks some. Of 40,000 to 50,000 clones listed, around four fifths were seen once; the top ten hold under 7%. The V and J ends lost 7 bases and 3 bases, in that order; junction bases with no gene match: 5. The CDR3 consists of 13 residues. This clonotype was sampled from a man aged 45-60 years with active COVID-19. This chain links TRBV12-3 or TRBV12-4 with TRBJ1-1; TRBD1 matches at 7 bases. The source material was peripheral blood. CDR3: CASTPDRDTEAFF. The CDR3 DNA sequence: TGTGCCAGCACCCCCGACAGGGACACTGAAGCTTTCTTT.